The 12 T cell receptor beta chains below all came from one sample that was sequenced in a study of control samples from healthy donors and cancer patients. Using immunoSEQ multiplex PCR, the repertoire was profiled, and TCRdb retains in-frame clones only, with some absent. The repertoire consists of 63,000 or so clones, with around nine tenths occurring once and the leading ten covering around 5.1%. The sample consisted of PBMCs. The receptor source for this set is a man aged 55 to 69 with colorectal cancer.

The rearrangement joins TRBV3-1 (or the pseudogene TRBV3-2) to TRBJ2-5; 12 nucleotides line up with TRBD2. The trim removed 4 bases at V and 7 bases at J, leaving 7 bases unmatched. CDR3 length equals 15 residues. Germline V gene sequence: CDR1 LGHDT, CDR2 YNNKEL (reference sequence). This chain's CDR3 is CASSPGLAGIVTQYF. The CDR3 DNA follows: TGTGCCAGCAGCCCAGGACTAGCGGGGATCGTGACCCAGTACTTC.

The CDR3 nucleotides read TGCAGCGGTCGCGCGGGGTTTGAGCAGTTCTTC. This translates into CSGRAGFEQFF. The chain combines TRBV29-1 with TRBJ2-1; the D gene is possibly TRBD2 (6 bases). The CDR3 consists of 11 residues. Germline CDR1 and CDR2: SQVTM and ANQGSEA. V was shortened by 7 bases and J by 9 bases, with 13 bases between the two germline ends.

The CDR3 reads CASSSDPAGDTDTQYF. In DNA form, the CDR3 reads TGTGCCAGCAGCTCGGATCCAGCGGGGGACACAGATACGCAGTATTTT. V is TRBV9 and J is TRBJ2-3; 8 bases line up with TRBD2. The CDR3 runs 16 residues. In germline, CDR1 is SGDLS, CDR2 YYNGEE. The junction had 9 bases not matched to a gene; V was cut back by 4 bases and J by 2 bases.

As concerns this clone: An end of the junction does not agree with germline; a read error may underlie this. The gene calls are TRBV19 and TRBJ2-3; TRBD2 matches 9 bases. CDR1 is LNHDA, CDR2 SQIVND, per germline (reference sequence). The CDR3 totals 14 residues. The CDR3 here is CASSTGTSRDTQYF. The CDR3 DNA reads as TGTGCCAGTAGTACCGGGACTAGCAGAGATACGCAGTATTTT.

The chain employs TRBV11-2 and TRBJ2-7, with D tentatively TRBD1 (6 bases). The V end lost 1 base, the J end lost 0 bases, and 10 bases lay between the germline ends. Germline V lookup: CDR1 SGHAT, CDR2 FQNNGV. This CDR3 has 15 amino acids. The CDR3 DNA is TGTGCCAGCAGCTTAGTGGGCAGGGGCTCCTACGAGCAGTACTTC. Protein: CASSLVGRGSYEQYF.

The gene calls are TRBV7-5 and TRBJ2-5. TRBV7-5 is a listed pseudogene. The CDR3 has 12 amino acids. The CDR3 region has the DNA TGTGCCAGAAGTCCGGCGCAAGAGACCCAGTACTTC. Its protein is CARSPAQETQYF.

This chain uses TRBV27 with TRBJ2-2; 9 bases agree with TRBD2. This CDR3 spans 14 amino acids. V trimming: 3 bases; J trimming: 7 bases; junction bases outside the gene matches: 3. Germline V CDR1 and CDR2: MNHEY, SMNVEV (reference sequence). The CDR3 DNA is TGTGCCAGCAGTTTTCTAGCGGGGAGCGGGGAGCTGTTTTTT. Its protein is CASSFLAGSGELFF.

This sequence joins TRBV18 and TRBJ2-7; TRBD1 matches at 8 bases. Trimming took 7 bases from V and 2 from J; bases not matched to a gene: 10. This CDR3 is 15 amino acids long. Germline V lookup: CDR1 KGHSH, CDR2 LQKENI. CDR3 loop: CASFPDRGLTYEQYF. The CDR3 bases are TGTGCCAGCTTCCCCGACAGGGGACTCACCTACGAGCAGTACTTC.

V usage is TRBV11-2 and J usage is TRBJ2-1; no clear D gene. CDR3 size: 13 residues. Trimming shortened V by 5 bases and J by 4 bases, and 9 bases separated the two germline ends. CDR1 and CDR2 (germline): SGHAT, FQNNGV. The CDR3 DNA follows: TGTGCCAGCAGCACCGGTCCGTACAATGAGCAGTTCTTC. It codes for CASSTGPYNEQFF.

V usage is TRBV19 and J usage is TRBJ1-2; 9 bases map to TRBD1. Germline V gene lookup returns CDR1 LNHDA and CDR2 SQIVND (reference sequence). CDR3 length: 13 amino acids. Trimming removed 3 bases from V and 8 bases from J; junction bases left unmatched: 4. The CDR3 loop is CASSIRGQGGYTF. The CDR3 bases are TGTGCCAGTAGTATCAGGGGACAGGGAGGCTACACCTTC.

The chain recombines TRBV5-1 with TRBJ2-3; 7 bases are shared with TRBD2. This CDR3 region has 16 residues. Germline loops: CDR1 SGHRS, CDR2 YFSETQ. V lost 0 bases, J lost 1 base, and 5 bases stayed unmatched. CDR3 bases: TGCGCCAGCAGCTTGGATCCCAGCGGGGGCACAGATACGCAGTATTTT. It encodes CASSLDPSGGTDTQYF.

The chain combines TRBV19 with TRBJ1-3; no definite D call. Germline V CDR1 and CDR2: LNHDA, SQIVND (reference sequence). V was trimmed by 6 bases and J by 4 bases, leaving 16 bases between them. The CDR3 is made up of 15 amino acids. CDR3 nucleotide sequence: TGTGCCAGTAGCAAACCCTTCACGGGAGGAAACACCATATATTTT. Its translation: CASSKPFTGGNTIYF.